These 29 T cell receptor beta chains were all obtained from the same sample, sequenced in a study of shared clonotypes between healthy human individuals. Here immunoSEQ multiplex PCR was the method, and the copy in TCRdb shows in-frame clones only, minus some. The sample has some 2,500,000 clones, just under 95% seen once. Sequences were obtained from naive CD4+ T cells from PBMCs. Subset indicated: CD45RA+ positively selected. The receptors were sampled from a man younger than 30 in good health. Some clones in this sample may be carry-over from other donors' samples.

The genes are TRBV28 and TRBJ1-2, with 7 nucleotides matching TRBD1. CDR1 is MDHEN and CDR2 is SYDVKM in the germline V gene. V was clipped by 1 base and J by 8 bases; unmatched bases: 7. The CDR3 runs to 14 residues. The CDR3 reads CASSLLGRGFGYTF. In DNA form, the CDR3 reads TGTGCCAGCAGTTTATTGGGCAGGGGGTTCGGCTACACCTTC.

The chain links TRBV5-4 to TRBJ2-1; TRBD2 matches at 7 bases. With 3 bases clipped from V and 6 bases from J, the junction kept 9 bases outside the gene matches. Germline V CDR1 and CDR2: SGHNT, YYREEE (reference sequence). The CDR3 has 15 residues. The DNA for the CDR3 is TGTGCCAGCAGCTATGGCGGGAGTGCCCCCAATGAGCAGTTCTTC. Its protein is CASSYGGSAPNEQFF. The full variable domain, with the rest looked up from reference TRBV5-4 and TRBJ2-1, is ETGVTQSPTHLIKTRGQQVTLRCSSQSGHNTVSWYQQALGQGPQFIFQYYREEENGRGNFPPRFSGLQFPNYSSELNVNALELDDSALYLCASSYGGSAPNEQFFGPGTRLTVL.

The V call is TRBV12-5, the J call TRBJ1-5, with D tentatively TRBD1 (5 bases). Trimming took 6 bases from V and 4 from J, leaving 7 bases between them. Germline CDR1 LGHNT, CDR2 FRNRAP. CDR3 length equals 12 residues. CDR3: CASGAGNQPQHF. CDR3 in DNA: TGTGCTAGTGGGGCAGGGAATCAGCCCCAGCATTTT.

About this clone: The same CDR3 can be traced to other DNA sequences in this sample. This chain links TRBV5-1 with TRBJ2-3; D gene unclear. CDR3 length equals 14 residues. V was trimmed by 0 bases and J by 2 bases, leaving 7 bases between them. Looked up from germline, CDR1 is SGHRS and CDR2 is YFSETQ. The CDR3 loop is CASSLGTYTDTQYF. CDR3 DNA sequence: TGCGCCAGCAGCTTGGGGACCTACACAGATACGCAGTATTTT.

On this clone itself: This CDR3 is also generated by other DNA sequences in the sample. This chain links TRBV28 with TRBJ2-1; a possible D gene is TRBD2 (6 bases). V was shortened by 2 bases and J by 1 base, with 12 bases between the two germline ends. Germline CDR1 and CDR2: MDHEN and SYDVKM. The CDR3 loop spans 16 amino acids. The CDR3 spells CASSLGGGGSYNEQFF. The CDR3 DNA reads as TGTGCCAGCAGTTTAGGTGGGGGAGGATCCTACAATGAGCAGTTCTTC.

This chain uses TRBV9 with TRBJ1-6; no clear D gene. The germline gives CDR1 SGDLS, CDR2 YYNGEE. The CDR3 is made up of 13 amino acids. With 4 bases removed from V and 9 bases from J, the gap between germline ends came to 11 bases. CDR3 region: CASSQARGSPLHF. CDR3 nucleotide sequence: TGTGCCAGCAGCCAGGCCCGAGGTTCACCCCTCCACTTT.

The chain recombines TRBV28 with TRBJ2-7, with TRBD1 as a possible D gene (5 bases). CDR3 length: 13 residues. The germline CDR1 and CDR2 sequences are MDHEN and SYDVKM. V was shortened by 6 bases and J by 4 bases, with 13 bases between the two germline ends. CDR3 protein: CASSSLTGYEQYF. DNA for the CDR3: TGTGCCAGCAGCTCTCTAACAGGTTACGAGCAGTACTTC.

With regard to this clone: Other DNA sequences in the same sample also yield this CDR3. J is TRBJ2-3 and V is TRBV9; D gene unclear. CDR3 length: 14 residues. With 1 base removed from V and 0 bases from J, the gap between germline ends came to 6 bases. CDR1 SGDLS and CDR2 YYNGEE come from the germline V gene. CDR3 DNA sequence: TGTGCCAGCAGCGTACGGGTTAGCACAGATACGCAGTATTTT. It yields the protein CASSVRVSTDTQYF.

The V and J genes are TRBV5-4 and TRBJ2-7; no clear D. V lost 1 base, J lost 1 base, and 9 bases lay in between. Germline CDR1 SGHNT, CDR2 YYREEE (reference sequence). The CDR3 totals 14 residues. CDR3 region: CASSLLGNSYEQYF. CDR3 DNA sequence: TGTGCCAGCAGCTTGTTGGGGAATTCCTACGAGCAGTACTTC.

This sequence joins TRBV19 and TRBJ2-1, with 7 nucleotides matching TRBD1. Germline assignment: CDR1 LNHDA and CDR2 SQIVND (reference sequence). V lost 3 bases, J lost 4 bases, and 12 bases stayed unmatched. This CDR3 is 17 amino acids long. CDR3 amino acids: CASSISGWDSSYNEQFF. The CDR3, as DNA: TGTGCCAGTAGTATTTCAGGTTGGGACAGCTCGTACAATGAGCAGTTCTTC.

The chain recombines TRBV9 with TRBJ2-5; D is unclear. V was cut by 4 bases and J by 5 bases, with 21 bases left in between. Germline V CDR1 and CDR2: SGDLS, YYNGEE. The CDR3 contains 16 residues. CDR3 protein: CASSPRPSAVRETQYF. The CDR3 nucleotides read TGTGCCAGCAGCCCCCGGCCTTCAGCTGTGCGGGAGACCCAGTACTTC.

The chain employs TRBV27 and TRBJ2-3, with 8 bases lining up with TRBD2. Germline CDR1 reads MNHEY; CDR2 reads SMNVEV (reference sequence). J gave up 5 bases and V 1 base, and 8 bases lay outside the gene matches. CDR3 size: 16 residues. The CDR3 protein is CASSLFRPLAGDTQYF. The CDR3 nucleotides are TGTGCCAGCAGTTTATTTCGTCCCCTAGCGGGAGATACGCAGTATTTT.

The chain employs TRBV6-4 and TRBJ2-4, with D unclear. Germline V gives CDR1 MRHNA, CDR2 SNTAGT. This CDR3 region has 15 residues. The V end was cut by 3 bases, the J end by 0 bases, with 9 bases between. CDR3 coding DNA: TGTGCCAGCAGTGAATCATCCTTAGCCAAAAACATTCAGTACTTC. Its protein product is CASSESSLAKNIQYF.

Notes on this clone: Other DNA sequences in the same sample also yield this CDR3. The chain is built from TRBV28 and TRBJ2-7; no definite D call. The V gene's germline CDR1 is MDHEN and CDR2 SYDVKM. V was shortened by 6 bases and J by 0 bases, with 6 bases between the two germline ends. This CDR3 is 12 amino acids long. In DNA, the CDR3 is TGTGCCAGCAGAGGCAGCTCCTACGAGCAGTACTTC. This codes for CASRGSSYEQYF.

CDR3 nucleotide sequence: TGTGCCAGCTCACCGGTTAGGGGGGAGGTGTGGAATGAGCAGTTCTTC. Translation: CASSPVRGEVWNEQFF. The chain recombines TRBV18 with TRBJ2-1; D assignment may be TRBD1 or TRBD2 (6 bases each). The V end lost 3 bases, the J end lost 7 bases, and 19 bases lay between the germline ends. The germline gives CDR1 KGHSH, CDR2 LQKENI. CDR3 length equals 16 residues. The full variable domain, with the rest looked up from reference TRBV18 and TRBJ2-1, is NAGVMQNPRHLVRRRGQEARLRCSPMKGHSHVYWYRQLPEEGLKFMVYLQKENIIDESGMPKERFSAEFPKEGPSILRIQQVVRGDSAAYFCASSPVRGEVWNEQFFGPGTRLTVL.

Notes on this clone: Other DNA sequences in this specimen translate into the identical CDR3. The chain couples TRBV7-3 to TRBJ2-3; D gene unclear. The germline V gene has CDR1 SGHTA and CDR2 FQGTGA. This CDR3 is built from 12 residues. Trimming shortened V by 5 bases and J by 0 bases, and 3 bases separated the two germline ends. CDR3 protein: CASSLSTDTQYF. The CDR3 region has the DNA TGTGCCAGCAGCCTTAGCACAGATACGCAGTATTTT.

The chain joins TRBV11-2 to TRBJ2-3; D possibly corresponds to TRBD2 (5 bases). The germline V gene encodes CDR1 SGHAT and CDR2 FQNNGV. V lost 4 bases, J lost 5 bases, and 13 bases lay in between. This CDR3 is 14 amino acids long. As DNA, the CDR3 is TGTGCCAGCAGCTGGACTCGCGGCCTAGATACGCAGTATTTT. This translates into CASSWTRGLDTQYF.

The chain has TRBV9 and TRBJ2-7; TRBD2 matches at 8 bases. The V segment lost 4 bases and the J segment 6 bases; nucleotides outside the gene matches: 9. Germline CDR1 and CDR2: SGDLS and YYNGEE. This CDR3 region has 14 residues. For the CDR3, the DNA is TGTGCCAGCAGCCCTCAAAGCGGGAGAACCGAGCAGTACTTC. This sequence encodes CASSPQSGRTEQYF.

The chain recombines TRBV7-2 with TRBJ2-7; D possibly corresponds to TRBD1 (7 bases). This CDR3 contains 14 residues. Germline V gene lookup returns CDR1 SGHTA and CDR2 FQGNSA. The germline V and J ends were trimmed by 1 base and 3 bases, with 10 bases remaining between them. DNA of the CDR3: TGTGCCAGCAGCTTAGACAGGGGACTCTACGAGCAGTACTTC. This sequence encodes CASSLDRGLYEQYF.

This chain connects TRBV18 to TRBJ2-3, with D perhaps TRBD1 (5 bases). Deletions cut 0 bases from V and 6 bases from J, with 10 bases between. The germline CDR1 and CDR2 sequences are KGHSH and LQKENI. This CDR3 spans 14 amino acids. As DNA, the CDR3 is TGTGCCAGCTCACCACCGAAGAAGGGGGATACGCAGTATTTT. Its translation is CASSPPKKGDTQYF.

The chain employs TRBV4-1 and TRBJ2-3; D remains ambiguous. The V gene lost 2 bases and the J gene lost 2 bases, with 11 bases spanning the gap. This CDR3 comprises 15 residues. The germline gives CDR1 MGHRA, CDR2 YSYEKL. The chain's CDR3 is CASSQLGLYTDTQYF. CDR3 DNA: TGCGCCAGCAGCCAATTGGGGTTGTACACAGATACGCAGTATTTT.

The genes are TRBV6-5 and TRBJ2-7; D gene uncertain. Germline lookup yields CDR1 MNHEY and CDR2 SVGAGI. V lost 4 bases, J lost 6 bases, and 19 bases lay in between. CDR3 size: 15 residues. CDR3 residues: CASSSLARPSFEQYF. CDR3 sequence (DNA): TGTGCCAGCAGTTCTTTGGCAAGACCCTCGTTCGAGCAGTACTTC.

The chain has TRBV6-5 and TRBJ2-7; D is possibly TRBD1 (6 bases). Trimming shortened V by 5 bases and J by 13 bases, and 18 bases separated the two germline ends. Germline V CDR1 and CDR2: MNHEY, SVGAGI. The CDR3 consists of 12 residues. CDR3 DNA sequence: TGTGCCAGCAGTCGCCCCGGGACACCTGTATACTTC. Amino acids: CASSRPGTPVYF.

The CDR3 loop is CASTRTAVTGELFF. CDR3 in DNA: TGTGCCAGCACACGTACGGCGGTCACCGGGGAGCTGTTTTTT. This chain joins TRBV2 and TRBJ2-2; unclear D gene. Germline-derived CDR1 and CDR2 are SNHLY and FYNNEI. There are 14 residues in the CDR3. V lost 7 bases and J lost 4, with 13 bases in between.

Notes on this clone: Other nucleotide sequences from this sample produce the same CDR3. This chain joins TRBV5-1 and TRBJ2-1; D is perhaps TRBD1 (6 bases). Trimming left V 2 bases short and J 8 bases short, with 8 bases between. Germline CDR1 reads SGHRS; CDR2 reads YFSETQ. This CDR3 is built from 12 residues. CDR3 in amino acids: CASSFPGDEQFF. CDR3 sequence (DNA): TGCGCCAGCAGCTTCCCAGGGGATGAGCAGTTCTTC.

This clone was observed a single time. The chain carries TRBV27 and TRBJ1-1; D unclear. Germline lookup yields CDR1 MNHEY and CDR2 SMNVEV (reference sequence). CDR3 length equals 15 residues. Trimming took 5 bases from V and 10 from J, leaving 23 bases between them. The CDR3 region has the DNA TGTGCCAGCAGTCCCCCGGCCGAGCTCTATACCAGAGCTTTCTTT. Its protein is CASSPPAELYTRAFF.

The chain recombines TRBV14 with TRBJ2-1, with a weak D call TRBD2 (6 bases). The germline gives CDR1 SGHDN, CDR2 FVKESK. The CDR3 is 15 amino acids. Trimming cost V 3 bases and J 0 bases, with 9 bases left between them. The CDR3 region is CASSHFGSSYNEQFF. The CDR3 DNA reads TGTGCCAGCAGCCATTTCGGGAGCTCCTACAATGAGCAGTTCTTC.

The rearrangement uses TRBV5-8 and TRBJ2-5; 10 bases line up with TRBD1. In germline, CDR1 is SGHTS, CDR2 YDEGEE. The V gene end was trimmed by 4 bases and the J gene end by 3 bases; junction bases not matched to a gene: 3. This CDR3 spans 14 amino acids. The CDR3 reads CASSRGQGEETQYF. Written as DNA, the CDR3 is TGTGCCAGCAGCCGAGGACAGGGGGAAGAGACCCAGTACTTC.

This clone showed up just once. This chain uses TRBV7-9 with TRBJ2-1; 7 bases align to TRBD2. The CDR3 runs to 12 residues. The ends lost 3 bases at V and 8 bases at J; junction bases unmatched: 1. From germline, CDR1 is SEHNR and CDR2 FQNEAQ (reference sequence). CDR3 loop: CASSFGGDEQFF. Written as DNA, the CDR3 is TGTGCCAGCAGCTTTGGGGGGGATGAGCAGTTCTTC.